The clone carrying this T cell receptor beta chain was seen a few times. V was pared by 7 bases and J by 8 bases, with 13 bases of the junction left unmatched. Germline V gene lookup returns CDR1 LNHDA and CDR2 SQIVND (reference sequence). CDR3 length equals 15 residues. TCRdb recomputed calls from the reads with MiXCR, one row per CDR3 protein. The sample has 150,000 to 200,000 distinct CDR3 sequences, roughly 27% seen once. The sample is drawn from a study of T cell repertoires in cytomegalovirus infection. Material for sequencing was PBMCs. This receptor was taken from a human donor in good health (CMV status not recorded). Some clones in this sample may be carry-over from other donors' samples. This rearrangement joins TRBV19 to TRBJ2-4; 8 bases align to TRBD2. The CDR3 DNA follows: TGTGCCAGTACCCCCACGGGAGGGGCAGGGGACATTCAGTACTTC. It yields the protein CASTPTGGAGDIQYF.